This T cell receptor beta chain was sequenced in a study of post-analysis software for immune sequencing data. Study-wide background: In terms of disease course, relapsing-remitting, secondary progressive and progressive-relapsing multiple sclerosis were included.

A remark on this clonotype: Its antigen is not identified.

Prepared TCR beta cDNA libraries contained unique molecular identifiers. TCRdb reanalysed the PCR reads using MiXCR and keeps one entry per CDR3 protein. The sample lists about 540,000 distinct CDR3 sequences, 34% seen once, with approximately 6% in the top ten. Findings of the study overall: F-measure co-clustering was strong for batch-matched samples.

Sequencing was performed on blood. This TCR derives from a girl aged 2-17 years with multiple sclerosis.

The CDR3 DNA follows: TGTGCCACCAGCAGAGATTTGAACATTTTGTCGGGGAATGAAAAACTGTTTTTT. Translated: CATSRDLNILSGNEKLFF. The chain combines TRBV15 with TRBJ1-4; no definite D call. This CDR3 region has 18 residues. Deletions cut 0 bases from V and 5 bases from J, with 19 bases between. Per germline, CDR1 LNHNV and CDR2 YYDKDF (reference sequence). Complete variable domain (other parts from reference TRBV15 and TRBJ1-4): DAMVIQNPRYQVTQFGKPVTLSCSQTLNHNVMYWYQQKSSQAPKLLFHYYDKDFNNEADTPDNFQSRRPNTSFCFLDIRSPGLGDTAMYLCATSRDLNILSGNEKLFFGSGTQLSVL.